This is a list of T cell receptor beta chains from one sample in a study of blood T cell repertoires in COVID-19. Profiling relied on immunoSEQ multiplex PCR, and the TCRdb table lists in-frame clones only, not all of them. The sample holds some 530,000 clones, approximately 85% seen once. Sample: peripheral blood. These receptors were obtained from a human donor in a cohort sampled during active COVID-19. CDR3s include the opening cysteine and the closing phenylalanine or tryptophan. Each record gives: J gene, V gene, clone size, D gene, CDR3 DNA, CDR3 protein. The D gene is left open where the match is weak. Size values are once, few and many counts, or a class for expanded clones, and some rows have none.

>TRBJ2-5|TRBV21-1|NA|NA
TGTGCCAGCAGCAAGAGGACAGGGGGTTGCGAGACCCAGTACTTC
CASSKRTGGCETQYF
>TRBJ1-3|TRBV30|NA|NA
TGTGCCTGCCGGAGAAGGAGCTCTGGAAACACCATATATTTT
CACRRRSSGNTIYF
>TRBJ2-7|TRBV6-5|NA|TRBD1
TGTGCCAGCGGGGACAGGGTCTACGAGCAGTACTTC
CASGDRVYEQYF
>TRBJ1-2|TRBV3-1/TRBV3-2|NA|NA
TGTGCCAGCAGCCAAGAAAGTTTAACAGGGAGAAACTATGGCTACACCTTC
CASSQESLTGRNYGYTF
>TRBJ1-1|TRBV7-9|few|TRBD1
TGTGCCAGCAGCTCGGACAGGGCCACTGAAGCTTTCTTT
CASSSDRATEAFF
>TRBJ2-2|TRBV6-1|few|NA
TGTGCCAGCAGAAGCGGCGGGGAGCTGTTTTTT
CASRSGGELFF
>TRBJ2-7|TRBV19|NA|NA
TGTGCCAGTAGTTCCTCTGGACAGAGGCAGTACTTC
CASSSSGQRQYF
>TRBJ1-5|TRBV27|many|NA
TGTGCCAGCAGTTTATCCAGGGTGGATCAGCCCCAGCATTTT
CASSLSRVDQPQHF
>TRBJ1-3|TRBV10-1|once|NA
TGCGCCAGCAGTGACCGGGGGGCGAATGGAAACACCATATATTTT
CASSDRGANGNTIYF
>TRBJ2-5|TRBV2|once|TRBD2
TGTGCCAGCAAGACTAGCGGCCAAGAGACCCAGTACTTC
CASKTSGQETQYF
>TRBJ2-3|TRBV21-1|many|NA
TGTGCCAGCGCGGGAGTCGGAGATACGCAGTATTTT
CASAGVGDTQYF
>TRBJ2-6|TRBV7-3|NA|NA
TGTGCCAGCAGCTTCTCCGGGGCCAACGTCCTGACTTTC
CASSFSGANVLTF
>TRBJ2-1|TRBV7-2|NA|TRBD2
TGTGCCAGCAGCTTAGAAGGCGGGCGGGAGAAGCAGTTCTTC
CASSLEGGREKQFF
>TRBJ2-7|TRBV7-9|NA|NA
TGTGCCAGCAGCTTAGCGGTACCCTATCCCTACGAGCAGTACTTC
CASSLAVPYPYEQYF
>TRBJ2-7|TRBV11-2|NA|TRBD2
TGTGCCAGCAGCTTAGTAGCGGGAGGGTACGAGCAGTACTTC
CASSLVAGGYEQYF
>TRBJ1-6|TRBV5-1|NA|NA
TGCGCCAGCAGCTTAAGACAGGTCGGGAATTCACCCCTCCACTTT
CASSLRQVGNSPLHF
>TRBJ2-5|TRBV9|NA|NA
TGTGCCAGCAGCGTATTGGGCGAACAAGAGACCCAGTACTTC
CASSVLGEQETQYF
>TRBJ2-2|TRBV7-3|NA|TRBD2
TGTGCCAGCGGACTAGCGGGAGACCCCACCGGGGAGCTGTTTTTT
CASGLAGDPTGELFF
>TRBJ1-5|TRBV19|NA|NA
TGTGCCAGTAGTATCAGGGCGGGGAATCAGCCCCAGCATTTT
CASSIRAGNQPQHF
>TRBJ1-1|TRBV9|NA|TRBD1
TGTGCCAGCAGCGCCGGGACAGGGGCCGGGGGGACTGAAGCTTTCTTT
CASSAGTGAGGTEAFF
>TRBJ1-5|TRBV6-6|NA|TRBD1
TGTGCCAGCAGCCCCCGCAATGGGCAGGGGGCGCCTAATAGCAATCAGCCCCAGCATTTT
CASSPRNGQGAPNSNQPQHF
>TRBJ2-7|TRBV5-1|NA|TRBD1
TGCGCCAGCAGCGTAACTACGGGACAGGGATCATACGAGCAGTACTTC
CASSVTTGQGSYEQYF
>TRBJ2-4|TRBV19|once|NA
TGTGCCAGTACCCAGGTACAGTCGACCAAAAACATTCAGTACTTC
CASTQVQSTKNIQYF
>TRBJ2-7|TRBV5-4|NA|NA
TGTGCCAGCAGCCTTTCGGGACTCGCCTACGAGCAGTACTTC
CASSLSGLAYEQYF
>TRBJ1-1|TRBV9|NA|TRBD1
TGTGCCAGCAGCGTAACCGGGACAGGGCCGAACACTGAAGCTTTCTTT
CASSVTGTGPNTEAFF
>TRBJ2-3|TRBV7-2|NA|TRBD1
TGTGCCAGCAGCTTAGAGACAGGGGTTCGCAGGGATACGCAGTATTTT
CASSLETGVRRDTQYF
>TRBJ1-2|TRBV7-9|NA|NA
TGTGCCAGCAGCCTGGGGCCAGACTATGGCTACACCTTC
CASSLGPDYGYTF
>TRBJ2-2|TRBV15|NA|TRBD1
TGTGCCACCAGCAGAGATCAGGGGGCGGGCACCGGGGAGCTGTTTTTT
CATSRDQGAGTGELFF
>TRBJ2-5|TRBV7-9|NA|TRBD1
TGTACCGTGGGGTCGCAGGGGGTAGGGGAGACCCAGTACTTC
CTVGSQGVGETQYF
>TRBJ1-5|TRBV2|NA|NA
TGTGCCAGCAGTAGTTTTAGTCAGGGAAGTGGGCAGCCCCAGCATTTT
CASSSFSQGSGQPQHF
>TRBJ1-2|TRBV11-2|NA|NA
TGTGCCAGCAGCTTCTCATCGACAGGCGATGGCTACACCTTC
CASSFSSTGDGYTF
>TRBJ1-1|TRBV5-5|NA|NA
TGTGCCAGCAGCCTGACGGGGGGGAACACTGAAGCTTTCTTT
CASSLTGGNTEAFF
>TRBJ2-1|TRBV2|NA|TRBD2
TGTGCCAGCAGATCCGACCTAGCGGGAGGTGGCGTTGAGCAGTTCTTC
CASRSDLAGGGVEQFF
>TRBJ2-5|TRBV3-1/TRBV3-2|NA|NA
TGTGCCAGCAGCCTCGGTTGGGGAGGGGGAGAGACCCAGTACTTC
CASSLGWGGGETQYF
>TRBJ2-1|TRBV2|NA|TRBD2
TGTGCCAGCACTCCAGCCCGACTAGCAACAGGCTACAATGAGCAGTTCTTC
CASTPARLATGYNEQFF
>TRBJ1-1|TRBV7-9|NA|NA
TGTGCCAGCAGCCTCCCACAGGTGACTCAGGAAGCTTTCTTT
CASSLPQVTQEAFF
>TRBJ2-2|TRBV7-2|once|TRBD1
TGTGCCAGCAGAAAACAGGGGGGGAACACCGGGGAGCTGTTTTTT
CASRKQGGNTGELFF
>TRBJ2-7|TRBV5-1|NA|NA
TGCGCCAGCAGCTTGGCCCCCGGGACTGGGAGTTACGAGCAGTACTTC
CASSLAPGTGSYEQYF
>TRBJ2-7|TRBV30|NA|NA
TGTGCCTGGAGATCCTATTCCGAGCAGTACTTC
CAWRSYSEQYF
>TRBJ2-6|TRBV14|NA|TRBD1
TGTGCCAGCAGCCAATACAGGGGACGGGCCAACGTCCTGACTTTC
CASSQYRGRANVLTF
>TRBJ2-1|TRBV24-1|NA|TRBD2
TGTGCCACCAGTGGGGGACTAGCGGGAGCTGAGCAGTTCTTC
CATSGGLAGAEQFF
>TRBJ2-1|TRBV5-1|NA|NA
TGCGCCAGCAGCTTGTGGCAGACTTACAATGAGCAGTTCTTC
CASSLWQTYNEQFF
>TRBJ2-1|TRBV6-5|NA|NA
TGTGCCAGCAGCCCCTATTTGGATGAGCAGTTCTTC
CASSPYLDEQFF
>TRBJ2-5|TRBV2|NA|NA
TGTGCCAGCAGCCTCAGGAGGGAGGGGGAAGAGACCCAGTACTTC
CASSLRREGEETQYF
>TRBJ1-2|TRBV9|NA|TRBD1
TGTGCCAGCACCTCTCGGACAGGGGCACTTGCAGATGGCTACACCTTC
CASTSRTGALADGYTF
>TRBJ2-1|TRBV2|NA|TRBD2
TGTGCCAGCAGTGACACGACTAGCGGCTACAATGAGCAGTTCTTC
CASSDTTSGYNEQFF
>TRBJ2-5|TRBV12-5|NA|NA
TGTGCTAGTGGTTTGGTCGGGACCCAGTACTTC
CASGLVGTQYF
>TRBJ1-1|TRBV10-3|once|NA
TGTGCCATCAAGCAATTACAGGGTGCTGGCACTGAAGCTTTCTTT
CAIKQLQGAGTEAFF
>TRBJ2-5|TRBV30|NA|NA
TGTGCCTGGAGTGGAGGGGAGACCCAGTACTTC
CAWSGGETQYF
>TRBJ1-3|TRBV7-8|NA|NA
TGTGCCAGCAGCTTAGAGGGGATGAGCTCTGGAAACACCATATATTTT
CASSLEGMSSGNTIYF